This note documents a single T cell receptor beta chain sequence. Its antigen is not known. The V gene's germline CDR1 is SQVTM and CDR2 ANQGSEA. There are 14 residues in the CDR3. V shed 1 base and J shed 3 bases, with 13 bases lying between them. TCRdb's copy holds only in-frame clones and misses some; the assay was immunoSEQ multiplex PCR. The repertoire has about 64,000 clones, 81% of them found once; the top ten carry about 4.5%. This entry comes from a study of T cells in localized non-small cell lung cancer. General study results and limits: When the top 100 tumor clones were examined, a median 57 of them also appeared in the adjacent lung, which was paired and uninvolved. Higher blood T cell density went with longer overall survival. Maximal T cell clonality occurred in uninvolved adjacent lung, with tumor ranking below it.

The rearrangement links TRBV29-1 to TRBJ2-7; D is possibly TRBD1 (6 bases). Sequenced here: PBMCs, sampled before any cancer treatment. This receptor was identified in a man aged 40 to 70 with stage II lung adenocarcinoma. Here the CDR3 reads CSVEGGLGGYEQYF. The CDR3 DNA reads as TGCAGCGTTGAAGGAGGCCTAGGGGGCTACGAGCAGTACTTC.